One T cell receptor beta chain is described in this entry. This clonotype was observed at least ten times. There is no known antigen for this receptor. Base qualities are missing; no much larger clone stands one base away. The entry originates in a study of T cell repertoires in cytomegalovirus infection (dated by TCRdb to between 2018 and 2020). Context from the whole study: Peptide stimulations targeted recently identified HLA-C-restricted CMV epitopes, whose presentation resists viral immunomodulation, together with well-studied HLA-B-restricted epitopes. The HLA type of each donor mattered for the analysis, because public TCR beta signatures pointed to carriage of CMV infection along with the matching HLA type.

Taken with the paper, the label for treatment or condition translates to: in vitro stimulation with specific CMV peptide epitopes to enrich CMV-specific T cells. Study-wide conclusions, independent of this receptor: In both this cohort and an independent approximately 350-donor cohort, the cumulative frequency of public TCR beta family members distinguished carriers of CMV infection plus the relevant HLA type. The ex vivo response was dominated by HLA-C-restricted CMV-specific TCR beta clonotypes, and the single most frequent clonotype in two of eight donors was supplied by these HLA-C-restricted clonotypes.

Data came from an Illumina HiSeq 1500. TCRdb reanalyzed the raw reads on its own, using fastp at Q25 for trimming and MiXCR for clone calling, and kept in-frame beta chains. Each CDR3 protein appears once, grouped with its most common genes and DNA. The sample table shows about a million distinct CDR3 sequences, and under 40% are seen once. Clones ranked in the top ten supply roughly 13% of the sample. This TCR came from a human donor in good health (CMV status not recorded). Some clones in this sample may be carry-over from other donors' samples. Sequenced material: cultured CD8+ T cells from PBMCs, taken from culture after CMV antigen stimulation.

The CDR3 amino acid sequence is: CASRPVLAGANNEQFF. The nucleotides are TGTGCCAGCAGACCCGTGCTAGCGGGGGCCAACAATGAGCAGTTCTTC. The chain uses TRBV7-2 and TRBJ2-1, with 10 central nucleotides matching TRBD2. V has 6 bases trimmed and J has 5 bases trimmed; junction bases matching no gene number 10. Based on the germline V gene, the CDR1 and CDR2 sequences are SGHTA and FQGNSA. There are 16 amino acids in the CDR3, from cysteine to phenylalanine inclusive. The kept DNA is CDR3 alone, 48 bases in frame from the first base.